This is a list of T cell receptor beta chains from one sample in a study of blood T cells in healthy people across ages. From the 5' RACE reads, TCRdb called clonotypes with MiXCR, one entry per CDR3 protein. The table records hundreds of thousands of distinct CDR3 sequences, more than 45% of them present only once. What was sequenced was blood. These receptors were collected from a woman older than 75 in good health. Each CDR3 is given with its conserved first and last residue. The D gene is left open where the match is weak. Clone size is given for some rows only: seen once, a few or many times, or a class if the clone is expanded.

J: TRBJ2-3
size: few
D: TRBD2
V: TRBV7-9
CDR3: CASSRWTSGIGTDTQYF
DNA: TGTGCCAGCAGCCGCTGGACTAGCGGGATCGGCACAGATACGCAGTATTTT

J: TRBJ2-3
size: -
D: TRBD2
V: TRBV10-3
CDR3: CAIGGRLAGDTDTQYF
DNA: TGTGCCATCGGGGGTCGGCTAGCGGGAGACACAGATACGCAGTATTTT

J: TRBJ2-1
size: many
D: TRBD2
V: TRBV6-5
CDR3: CASRTAAAGGDNEQFF
DNA: TGTGCCAGCAGAACCGCCGCAGCGGGAGGGGACAATGAGCAGTTCTTC

J: TRBJ2-2
size: few
D: -
V: TRBV28
CDR3: CASSLLRGDPGELFF
DNA: TGTGCCAGCAGTTTGCTGAGGGGGGACCCCGGGGAGCTGTTTTTT

J: TRBJ2-5
size: -
D: -
V: TRBV12-3/TRBV12-4
CDR3: CASSLVAGYETQYF
DNA: TGTGCCAGCAGTTTAGTTGCTGGTTACGAGACCCAGTACTTC

J: TRBJ2-1
size: -
D: -
V: TRBV4-3
CDR3: CASSQVTGSGGEQFF
DNA: TGCGCCAGCAGCCAAGTAACGGGGTCCGGGGGTGAGCAGTTCTTC

J: TRBJ1-5
size: many
D: -
V: TRBV28
CDR3: CASSPAYRAGSNQPQHF
DNA: TGTGCCAGCAGTCCCGCCTACAGGGCTGGGAGCAATCAGCCCCAGCATTTT

J: TRBJ1-3
size: -
D: TRBD1
V: TRBV28
CDR3: CASSDRGSRDTIYF
DNA: TGTGCCAGCAGTGACAGGGGAAGTAGGGACACCATATATTTT

J: TRBJ1-2
size: -
D: -
V: TRBV4-1
CDR3: CASSQDWEAYTF
DNA: TGCGCCAGCAGCCAAGATTGGGAGGCCTACACCTTC

J: TRBJ2-1
size: once
D: -
V: TRBV29-1
CDR3: CSLLRGSSNEQFF
DNA: TGCAGCCTCCTTCGGGGCAGTTCCAATGAGCAGTTCTTC

J: TRBJ2-3
size: -
D: TRBD2
V: TRBV12-3/TRBV12-4
CDR3: CASNPGLADTDAQYF
DNA: TGTGCCAGCAACCCGGGACTAGCGGACACAGATGCGCAGTATTTT

J: TRBJ2-1
size: many
D: -
V: TRBV29-1
CDR3: CSVEGPEGGYNEQFF
DNA: TGCAGCGTTGAAGGGCCAGAGGGGGGTTACAATGAGCAGTTCTTC

J: TRBJ2-3
size: many
D: -
V: TRBV6-6
CDR3: CASSSRTASTDTQYF
DNA: TGTGCCAGCAGTTCTCGGACGGCTAGCACAGATACGCAGTATTTT

J: TRBJ2-3
size: -
D: TRBD2
V: TRBV12-3/TRBV12-4
CDR3: CASSLIGGGATDTQYF
DNA: TGTGCCAGCAGTTTAATAGGCGGGGGGGCCACAGATACGCAGTATTTT

J: TRBJ2-1
size: -
D: -
V: TRBV6-5
CDR3: CASSLVGGHNEQFF
DNA: TGTGCCAGCAGCCTCGTCGGCGGTCACAATGAGCAGTTCTTC

J: TRBJ2-4
size: -
D: -
V: TRBV7-2
CDR3: CASSLWGLNIQYF
DNA: TGTGCCAGCAGCCTCTGGGGATTAAACATTCAGTACTTC

J: TRBJ2-3
size: many
D: -
V: TRBV7-2
CDR3: CASSRVPLSTDTQYF
DNA: TGTGCCAGCAGCAGAGTCCCCCTTAGCACAGATACGCAGTATTTT

J: TRBJ2-3
size: -
D: TRBD2
V: TRBV12-3/TRBV12-4
CDR3: CASSLALTSGIDTQYF
DNA: TGTGCCAGCAGTTTAGCGCTCACTAGCGGAATAGATACGCAGTATTTT

J: TRBJ2-7
size: -
D: TRBD2
V: TRBV2
CDR3: CASSYGGGESNEQYF
DNA: TGTGCCAGCAGCTACGGCGGGGGGGAAAGTAACGAGCAGTACTTC

J: TRBJ2-5
size: -
D: -
V: TRBV5-1
CDR3: CASSLHFPGGVKLTLETQYF
DNA: TGCGCCAGCAGCCTCCACTTCCCAGGCGGGGTCAAACTAACACTAGAGACCCAGTACTTC

J: TRBJ2-7
size: -
D: TRBD2
V: TRBV28
CDR3: CASSLERTREQYF
DNA: TGTGCCAGCAGTTTAGAGAGGACTAGGGAGCAGTACTTC

J: TRBJ1-2
size: many
D: -
V: TRBV27
CDR3: CASSPGGYGYTF
DNA: TGTGCCAGCAGCCCCGGGGGCTATGGCTACACCTTC

J: TRBJ1-1
size: once
D: -
V: TRBV2
CDR3: CASIQIWGEATEAFF
DNA: TGTGCCAGCATTCAAATCTGGGGAGAGGCCACTGAAGCTTTCTTT

J: TRBJ2-7
size: -
D: TRBD1
V: TRBV12-3/TRBV12-4
CDR3: CASSSGQDSKQYF
DNA: TGTGCCAGCAGTTCAGGACAGGACAGCAAGCAGTACTTC

J: TRBJ2-1
size: many
D: TRBD1
V: TRBV12-3/TRBV12-4
CDR3: CASSPRDRALRAFF
DNA: TGTGCCAGCAGTCCCCGGGACAGGGCTTTACGTGCGTTCTTC

J: TRBJ2-5
size: few
D: -
V: TRBV4-1
CDR3: CASSQGPRGAQETQYF
DNA: TGCGCCAGCAGCCAAGGCCCCAGGGGAGCCCAAGAGACCCAGTACTTC

J: TRBJ2-6
size: -
D: -
V: TRBV18
CDR3: CASSPPGLTFGANVLTF
DNA: TGTGCCAGCTCCCCGCCGGGCCTAACCTTTGGGGCCAACGTCCTGACTTTC

J: TRBJ1-5
size: many
D: -
V: TRBV29-1
CDR3: CSVALGSGNQPQHF
DNA: TGCAGCGTTGCTCTGGGTAGTGGGAATCAGCCCCAGCATTTT

J: TRBJ1-6
size: -
D: -
V: TRBV9
CDR3: CASSGTSGNSPLHF
DNA: TGTGCCAGCAGTGGGACATCTGGAAATTCACCCCTCCACTTT

J: TRBJ1-4
size: few
D: -
V: TRBV20-1
CDR3: CSATGGAYEKLFF
DNA: TGCAGTGCTACGGGGGGCGCGTATGAAAAACTGTTTTTT

J: TRBJ2-7
size: -
D: -
V: TRBV27
CDR3: CASSLFGGISSYEQYF
DNA: TGTGCCAGCAGTTTATTCGGCGGGATCTCATCCTACGAGCAGTACTTC

J: TRBJ1-2
size: -
D: -
V: TRBV6-6
CDR3: CATTPALTGYTF
DNA: TGTGCCACTACCCCGGCCTTAACGGGCTACACCTTC

J: TRBJ2-6
size: few
D: -
V: TRBV5-1
CDR3: CASSPSPAGTNVLTF
DNA: TGCGCCAGCAGCCCCAGTCCGGCGGGGACCAACGTCCTGACTTTC

J: TRBJ2-7
size: once
D: TRBD2
V: TRBV3-1
CDR3: CASSQATSGGEQYF
DNA: TGTGCCAGCAGCCAAGCGACTAGCGGGGGAGAGCAGTACTTC

J: TRBJ2-6
size: once
D: -
V: TRBV7-2
CDR3: CASSYDRVSGANVLTF
DNA: TGTGCCAGCAGCTACGATAGAGTTTCTGGGGCCAACGTCCTGACTTTC

J: TRBJ1-4
size: -
D: -
V: TRBV7-9
CDR3: CASSLGGSDEKLFF
DNA: TGTGCCAGCAGCTTAGGGGGGAGCGATGAAAAACTGTTTTTT

J: TRBJ1-1
size: -
D: -
V: TRBV11-2
CDR3: CASSSQEKGWSDISTEAFF
DNA: TGTGCCAGCAGCTCCCAAGAGAAGGGCTGGAGCGACATTTCGACTGAAGCTTTCTTT

J: TRBJ2-5
size: few
D: -
V: TRBV28
CDR3: CASSPDKAPETQYF
DNA: TGTGCCAGCAGTCCCGACAAGGCTCCAGAGACCCAGTACTTC

J: TRBJ2-7
size: many
D: -
V: TRBV4-2
CDR3: CASSQDRTYEQYF
DNA: TGTGCCAGCAGCCAAGATAGGACCTACGAGCAGTACTTC